These 12 T cell receptor beta chains were all obtained from the same sample, sequenced in a study of blood T cell repertoires in COVID-19. TCRdb keeps only in-frame clones here, not all; method: immunoSEQ multiplex PCR. Of hundreds of thousands of clones in the sample, roughly four fifths were seen once. The sample taken for sequencing was PBMCs or T cells enriched from blood (not recorded which). Receptors originate from a middle-aged man who had been exposed to COVID-19.

The rearrangement joins TRBV30 to TRBJ2-1, with a weak D call TRBD2 (6 bases). Trimming pared 2 bases from V and 8 bases from J, leaving 16 bases between. Germline V lookup: CDR1 GTSNPN, CDR2 SVGIG (reference sequence). The CDR3 has 14 residues. The CDR3 DNA follows: TGTGCCTGGAGTTCGCGGGTCAGGAGGGATGAGCAGTTCTTC. Amino acids: CAWSSRVRRDEQFF.

CDR3 protein: CASKGERQGATDTQYF. CDR3 sequence (DNA): TGTGCCAGTAAGGGGGAAAGACAGGGGGCCACAGATACGCAGTATTTT. This sequence joins TRBV19 and TRBJ2-3, with 10 bases identical to TRBD1. The CDR3 consists of 16 residues. Losses at the gene ends were 7 bases for V and 2 bases for J; bases not matched to a gene: 9. Germline loops: CDR1 LNHDA, CDR2 SQIVND (reference sequence).

The rearrangement uses TRBV5-6 and TRBJ2-7, with 13 bases fitting TRBD2. Trimming at V came to 5 bases and at J to 5 bases, leaving 7 bases not matched to a gene. CDR3 length: 15 residues. CDR1 SGHDT and CDR2 YYEEEE come from the germline V gene. Here the CDR3 DNA reads TGTGCCAGCAGAGCAACCGGGACTAGCGGGAACGAGCAGTACTTC. It specifies CASRATGTSGNEQYF. Full variable domain (rest looked up from reference TRBV5-6 and TRBJ2-7): DAGVTQSPTHLIKTRGQQVTLRCSPKSGHDTVSWYQQALGQGPQFIFQYYEEEERQRGNFPDRFSGHQFPNYSSELNVNALLLGDSALYLCASRATGTSGNEQYFGPGTRLTVT.

The chain recombines TRBV10-3 with TRBJ2-1; TRBD2 matches at 10 bases. V lost 4 bases to trimming and J lost 8 bases; unmatched junction nucleotides: 8. Germline lookup yields CDR1 ENHRY and CDR2 SYGVKD. This CDR3 is 15 amino acids long. The CDR3 sequence is CAISVASGRLDEQFF. The CDR3 DNA reads as TGTGCCATCAGTGTGGCTAGCGGGAGACTGGATGAGCAGTTCTTC.

V is TRBV7-6 and J is TRBJ1-2; D is unresolved. The CDR3 has 17 residues. Trimming removed 3 bases from V and 1 base from J, with 18 bases in between. In germline, CDR1 is SGHVS, CDR2 FNYEAQ. CDR3 residues: CASSLVGASGGNYGYTF. CDR3 coding DNA: TGTGCCAGCAGCTTGGTGGGAGCCTCGGGCGGTAACTATGGCTACACCTTC. The variable domain in full, with the rest retrieved from reference TRBV7-6 and TRBJ1-2, is GAGVSQSPRYKVTKRGQDVALRCDPISGHVSLYWYRQALGQGPEFLTYFNYEAQQDKSGLPNDRFSAERPEGSISTLTIQRTEQRDSAMYRCASSLVGASGGNYGYTFGSGTRLTVV.

This chain links TRBV29-1 with TRBJ2-7, with 15 bases fitting TRBD2. The CDR3 loop spans 13 amino acids. Losses at the gene ends were 6 bases for V and 7 bases for J; bases not matched to a gene: 4. Germline-derived CDR1 and CDR2 are SQVTM and ANQGSEA. The CDR3 sequence is CSVEGLAGGEQYF. The CDR3 DNA reads as TGCAGCGTAGAGGGACTAGCGGGAGGAGAGCAGTACTTC.

The chain combines TRBV5-5 with TRBJ2-3; D unclear. Germline V gene lookup returns CDR1 SGHKS and CDR2 YYEKEE (reference sequence). This CDR3 has 16 residues. V was clipped by 6 bases and J by 0 bases, with 17 bases between them. The CDR3 sequence: CASNPSRGSSTDTQYF. The CDR3 nucleotides are TGTGCCAGCAACCCCTCTCGAGGTAGTAGCACAGATACGCAGTATTTT.

This clone has only one observation. This chain connects TRBV7-9 to TRBJ2-3, with D possibly TRBD2 on 6 matching bases. Trimming took off 5 bases at V and 0 bases at J, with 9 bases between the two ends. This CDR3 has 14 residues. The germline V gene encodes CDR1 SEHNR and CDR2 FQNEAQ (reference sequence). CDR3 nucleotide sequence: TGTGCCAGCAGCCGGGAGCGGAGCACAGATACGCAGTATTTT. It codes for CASSRERSTDTQYF.

This clone was seen more than once but under ten times. The chain links TRBV5-6 to TRBJ2-7; 8 nucleotides match TRBD2. There are 16 residues in the CDR3. Trimming at V came to 1 base and at J to 3 bases, leaving 9 bases not matched to a gene. Germline CDR1 SGHDT, CDR2 YYEEEE. This CDR3 is CASSLFASGSVYEQYF. CDR3 bases: TGTGCCAGCAGCTTGTTCGCGAGCGGGAGTGTCTACGAGCAGTACTTC.

The chain recombines TRBV11-3 with TRBJ1-1; TRBD1 is a possible D gene (5 bases). The CDR3 is made up of 12 amino acids. Trimming left V 6 bases short and J 8 bases short, with 13 bases between. From germline, CDR1 is SGHNT and CDR2 YENEEA. For the CDR3, the DNA is TGTGCCAGCAGTCGCCAGGGAGGGGAAGCTTTCTTT. This sequence encodes CASSRQGGEAFF.

Only one count was recorded for this clone. The rearrangement uses TRBV4-2 and TRBJ2-7; TRBD2 matches 8 bases. The CDR3 runs to 13 residues. CDR1 is LGHNA and CDR2 is YNFKEQ in the germline V gene. Trimming cost V 6 bases and J 2 bases; bases outside gene matches: 3. CDR3 nucleotide sequence: TGTGCCAGCAGTCGGGGGGGCCCCTACGAGCAGTACTTC. Amino acids: CASSRGGPYEQYF.

The chain uses TRBV10-3 and TRBJ2-3; 16 nucleotides line up with TRBD2. Germline V CDR1 and CDR2: ENHRY, SYGVKD. This CDR3 is 19 amino acids long. V dropped 4 bases and J dropped 3; count of bases not matched to a gene: 10. The CDR3 nucleotides read TGTGCCATCAGTGCGGGACTAGCGGGAGGGCCGTTTGGGACAGATACGCAGTATTTT. Protein product: CAISAGLAGGPFGTDTQYF.